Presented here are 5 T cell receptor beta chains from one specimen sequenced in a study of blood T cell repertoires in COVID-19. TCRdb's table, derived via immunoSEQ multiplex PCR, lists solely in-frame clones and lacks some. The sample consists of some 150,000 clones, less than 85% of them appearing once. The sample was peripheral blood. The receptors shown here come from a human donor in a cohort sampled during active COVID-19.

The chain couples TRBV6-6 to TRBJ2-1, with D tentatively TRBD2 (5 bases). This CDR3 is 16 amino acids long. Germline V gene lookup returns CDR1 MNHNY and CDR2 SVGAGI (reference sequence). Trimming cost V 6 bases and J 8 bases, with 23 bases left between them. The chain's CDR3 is CASRSRAAVALDEQFF. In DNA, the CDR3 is TGTGCCAGCAGGTCGAGGGCAGCGGTGGCCCTCGATGAGCAGTTCTTC.

The CDR3 DNA reads as TGCAGTGGGCGGTCCTACAATGAGCAGTTCTTC. Protein product: CSGRSYNEQFF. The V call is TRBV20-1, the J call TRBJ2-1; D unresolved. V was cut by 7 bases and J by 1 base, with 5 bases left in between. The CDR3 loop spans 11 amino acids. CDR1 and CDR2 (germline): DFQATT, SNEGSKA (reference sequence).

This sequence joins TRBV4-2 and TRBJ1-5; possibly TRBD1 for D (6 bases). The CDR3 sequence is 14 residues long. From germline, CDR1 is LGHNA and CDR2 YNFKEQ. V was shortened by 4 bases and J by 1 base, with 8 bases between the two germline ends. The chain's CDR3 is CASSLQGSNQPQHF. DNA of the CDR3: TGTGCCAGCAGCCTTCAGGGGAGCAATCAGCCCCAGCATTTT.

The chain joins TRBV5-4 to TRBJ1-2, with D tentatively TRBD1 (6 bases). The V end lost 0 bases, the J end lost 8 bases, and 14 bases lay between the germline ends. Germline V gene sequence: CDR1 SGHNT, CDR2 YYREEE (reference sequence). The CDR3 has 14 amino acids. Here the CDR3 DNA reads TGTGCCAGCAGCTTGGATGGGGGGGCGCTAGGCTACACCTTC. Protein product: CASSLDGGALGYTF.

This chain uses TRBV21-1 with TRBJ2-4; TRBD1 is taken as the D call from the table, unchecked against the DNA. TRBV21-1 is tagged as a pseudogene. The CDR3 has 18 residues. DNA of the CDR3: TGTGCCAGCAGCAAAGTCTCTAGACAGGGGGTAGCCAAAAACATTCAGTACTTC. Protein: CASSKVSRQGVAKNIQYF.